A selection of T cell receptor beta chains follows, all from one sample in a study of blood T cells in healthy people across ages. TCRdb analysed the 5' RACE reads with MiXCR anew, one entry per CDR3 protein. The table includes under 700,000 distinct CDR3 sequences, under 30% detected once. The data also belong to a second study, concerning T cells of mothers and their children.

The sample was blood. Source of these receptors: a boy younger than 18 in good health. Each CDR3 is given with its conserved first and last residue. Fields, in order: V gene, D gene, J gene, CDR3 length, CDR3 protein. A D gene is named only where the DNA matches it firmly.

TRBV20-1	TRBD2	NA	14	CSATGLAGVHEQFF
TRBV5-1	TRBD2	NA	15	CASSQLAGGPHEQFF
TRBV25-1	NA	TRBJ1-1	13	CASSDPGNTEAFF
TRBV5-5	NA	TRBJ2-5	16	CASSLVLTQGSETQYF
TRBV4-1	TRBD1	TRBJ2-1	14	CASSQAPGGNEQFF
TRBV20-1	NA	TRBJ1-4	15	CSARGSGATNEKLFF
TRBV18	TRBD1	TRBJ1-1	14	CASSPLQGTSEAFF
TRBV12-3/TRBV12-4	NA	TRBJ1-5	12	CASSTGFQPQHF
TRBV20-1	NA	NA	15	CSAASWTAYTKELFF
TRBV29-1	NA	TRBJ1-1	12	CSTWELNTEAFF
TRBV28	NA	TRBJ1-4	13	CASSSGPEEKLFF
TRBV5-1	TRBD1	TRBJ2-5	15	CASGGPGQGQETQYF
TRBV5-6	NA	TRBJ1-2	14	CASSLGPSNYGYTF
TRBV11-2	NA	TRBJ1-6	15	CASSLSPRAGSPLHF
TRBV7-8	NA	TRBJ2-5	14	CASSFTGIWETQYF
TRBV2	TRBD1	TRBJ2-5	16	CASSDPGQGESETQYF
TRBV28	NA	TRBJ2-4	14	CASSFDLAKNIQYF
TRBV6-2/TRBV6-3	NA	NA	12	CASTDEGLEQYF
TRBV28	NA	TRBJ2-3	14	CASRSLESTDTQYF
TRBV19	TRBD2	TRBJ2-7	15	CASTVSGSALNEQYF
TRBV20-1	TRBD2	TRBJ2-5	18	CSARDKGLAGAGGETQYF
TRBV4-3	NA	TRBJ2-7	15	CASSQEKFSSYEQYF
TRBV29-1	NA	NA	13	CSVARGQSYEQYF
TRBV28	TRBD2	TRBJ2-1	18	CASSLIDPRGKSYNEQFF
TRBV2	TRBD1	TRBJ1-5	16	CASSLDRGYSNQPQHF
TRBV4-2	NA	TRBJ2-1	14	CASSLPGRHNEQFF